The T cell receptor beta chain under discussion was sequenced for a study of blood T cell repertoires in COVID-19. For the study at large: The United States, Italy and Spain were the sources of the acute and convalescent COVID-19 samples.

The CDR3 has 17 residues. V was cut by 6 bases and J by 1 base, with 19 bases left in between. Germline CDR1 is MDHEN and CDR2 is SYDVKM. Using immunoSEQ multiplex PCR, the repertoire was profiled, and TCRdb retains in-frame clones only, with some absent. The sample includes about 200,000 clones, roughly 91% of them seen just once. The sequence came from a man aged 35 to 55 with active or convalescent COVID-19. Material for sequencing was peripheral blood. The V gene is TRBV28, the J gene TRBJ2-1; D perhaps matches TRBD2 (7 bases). The CDR3 protein is CASSPPGGPRSYNEQFF. Written as DNA, the CDR3 is TGTGCCAGCAGCCCTCCCGGGGGGCCCCGGTCCTACAATGAGCAGTTCTTC.